This TCR beta chain was sequenced for a study of cytomegalovirus exposure and HLA in healthy donors. CDR1 KGHSH and CDR2 LQKENI come from the germline V gene. There are 15 residues in the CDR3. Trimming shortened V by 1 base and J by 2 bases, and 9 bases separated the two germline ends. Whole-study results and caveats: Most likely, a cluster of highly shared sequence variants arose as a sequencing artifact. There were under 200 TCR beta chains listed as cytomegalovirus-associated. Across donors, sequencing depth was assumed by presence/absence analyses to be roughly uniform.

Comments on this clone: Its antigen is unknown. This CDR3 is also generated by other DNA sequences in the sample.

This PCR relied on a set of 60 Vbeta primers and 13 Jbeta primers. The data were produced by immunoSEQ multiplex PCR, yet TCRdb's version contains in-frame clones alone and is incomplete. The repertoire holds 130,000 or so clones, more than 75% seen once, with 4% to 6.5% in the top ten. The sequencing sample was made of PBMCs. The chain recombines TRBV18 with TRBJ1-5; a possible D gene is TRBD1 (6 bases). The receptor was derived from a woman under 40 in good health and CMV-seronegative. The CDR3 here is CASSPQGVGNQPQHF. The DNA for the CDR3 is TGTGCCAGCTCACCACAGGGGGTTGGCAATCAGCCCCAGCATTTT.